The 29 T cell receptor beta chains below come from one sample, sequenced in a study of T cell responses to AZD1222 COVID-19 vaccine. Libraries were prepared by immunoSEQ multiplex PCR; TCRdb keeps only in-frame clonotypes and omits some of them. The data contain about 100,000 clones, around 90% of them singletons. The specimen comprised peripheral blood, sampled on day 0 of AZD1222 vaccination. Receptors originate from an adult in good health.

This chain uses TRBV15 with TRBJ2-1; 9 bases fit TRBD2. With 3 bases clipped from V and 2 bases from J, the junction kept 5 bases outside the gene matches. The CDR3 is made up of 16 amino acids. The germline V gene encodes CDR1 LNHNV and CDR2 YYDKDF (reference sequence). The CDR3 nucleotides read TGTGCCACCAGCAGCGGGACTAGCCCCACCTACAATGAGCAGTTCTTC. As protein: CATSSGTSPTYNEQFF.

The J gene is TRBJ2-7, the V gene TRBV3-1 (or the pseudogene TRBV3-2), with 10 bases lining up with TRBD2. CDR3 length: 15 residues. The J segment lost 5 bases and the V segment lost 4 bases, leaving 8 bases of the junction unmatched. The germline CDR1 and CDR2 sequences are LGHDT and YNNKEL (reference sequence). This CDR3 reads CASSLLAGVVHEQYF. CDR3 nucleotides: TGTGCCAGCAGCCTCCTAGCGGGAGTAGTCCACGAGCAGTACTTC.

The rearrangement joins TRBV7-9 to TRBJ1-6; TRBD1 is a possible D gene (6 bases). Germline V gene lookup returns CDR1 SEHNR and CDR2 FQNEAQ (reference sequence). CDR3 size: 16 residues. Trimming took off 0 bases at V and 8 bases at J, with 14 bases between the two ends. CDR3 nucleotide sequence: TGTGCCAGCAGCTTAGCCCCCGGGGGCGGCGATTCACCCCTCCACTTT. Encoded protein: CASSLAPGGGDSPLHF.

The chain employs TRBV7-6 and TRBJ2-1, with TRBD2 matching 11 bases. In germline, CDR1 is SGHVS, CDR2 FNYEAQ. This CDR3 is built from 15 residues. The junction had 3 bases not matched to a gene; V was cut back by 3 bases and J by 5 bases. The CDR3 coding sequence is TGTGCCAGCAGCTTGGGACTAGCGGTCAACAATGAGCAGTTCTTC. It yields the protein CASSLGLAVNNEQFF.

The genes are TRBV2 and TRBJ2-7, with D maybe TRBD1 (5 bases). Germline V CDR1 and CDR2: SNHLY, FYNNEI. V was cut by 8 bases and J by 2 bases, with 10 bases left in between. The CDR3 runs 12 residues. CDR3 sequence reads: CASEDITYEQYF. DNA of the CDR3: TGTGCCAGCGAGGACATTACCTACGAGCAGTACTTC.

The chain links TRBV15 to TRBJ2-2; TRBD1 might be the D (5 bases). Trimming took off 8 bases at V and 3 bases at J, with 13 bases between the two ends. The CDR3 has 14 residues. Germline assignment: CDR1 LNHNV and CDR2 YYDKDF (reference sequence). CDR3 DNA sequence: TGTGCCACCCGGGTTGGGGCCGACACCGGGGAGCTGTTTTTT. Translated, it gives CATRVGADTGELFF. Supplemented by reference TRBV15 and TRBJ2-2, the full variable domain reads DAMVIQNPRYQVTQFGKPVTLSCSQTLNHNVMYWYQQKSSQAPKLLFHYYDKDFNNEADTPDNFQSRRPNTSFCFLDIRSPGLGDTAMYLCATRVGADTGELFFGEGSRLTVL.

This sequence joins TRBV5-1 and TRBJ2-2; a weak D match, TRBD1 (6 bases). CDR3 length: 14 amino acids. V shed 3 bases and J shed 3 bases, with 9 bases lying between them. The V gene's germline CDR1 is SGHRS and CDR2 YFSETQ. CDR3 sequence reads: CASSWGHDTGELFF. The CDR3 DNA reads TGCGCCAGCAGCTGGGGACATGACACCGGGGAGCTGTTTTTT.

J is TRBJ2-2 and V is TRBV27, with 7 bases lining up with TRBD1. CDR1 is MNHEY and CDR2 is SMNVEV in the germline V gene (reference sequence). Trimming took 5 bases from V and 0 from J; bases not matched to a gene: 6. This CDR3 region has 16 residues. This chain's CDR3 is CASSPRTGSNTGELFF. DNA for the CDR3: TGTGCCAGCAGTCCCCGGACAGGTTCGAACACCGGGGAGCTGTTTTTT.

On this clone itself: One end of the junction varies from germline; a read error may be responsible. The V call is TRBV6-1, the J call TRBJ1-5; D might be TRBD1 (5 bases). This CDR3 spans 14 amino acids. CDR1 MNHNS and CDR2 SASEGT come from the germline V gene. The CDR3 here is CASREQAINQPQHF. Here the CDR3 DNA reads TGTGCCAGCCGTGAACAGGCGATCAATCAGCCCCAGCATTTT.

The V gene is TRBV9, the J gene TRBJ2-2; D possibly uses TRBD1 or TRBD2 (5 bases each). V was shortened by 0 bases and J by 7 bases, with 10 bases between the two germline ends. There are 14 residues in the CDR3. CDR1 is SGDLS, CDR2 YYNGEE, per germline. This chain's CDR3 is CASSVARGGGELFF. DNA for the CDR3: TGTGCCAGCAGCGTAGCCCGGGGCGGCGGGGAGCTGTTTTTT.

In this sample, this clone turned up once. The J gene is TRBJ1-5, the V gene TRBV4-1; 8 bases map to TRBD1. From germline, CDR1 is MGHRA and CDR2 YSYEKL. The CDR3 is made up of 15 amino acids. Germline trimming cut 4 bases from V and 7 bases from J; bases unmatched to any gene: 9. The CDR3 region is CASSPFGQGDQPQHF. The CDR3 nucleotides read TGCGCCAGCAGCCCTTTCGGACAGGGAGACCAGCCCCAGCATTTT.

The genes are TRBV28 and TRBJ1-1; D not resolved. The CDR3 is 14 residues long. CDR1 is MDHEN and CDR2 is SYDVKM in the germline V gene. V was clipped by 8 bases and J by 0 bases, with 13 bases between them. The CDR3 spells CASLGRRLNTEAFF. The DNA for the CDR3 is TGTGCCAGCCTAGGCCGACGTCTGAACACTGAAGCTTTCTTT.

V gene TRBV5-1 combines with J gene TRBJ1-1; D might be TRBD1 (6 bases). The germline V and J ends were trimmed by 7 bases and 1 base, with 8 bases remaining between them. The V gene's germline CDR1 is SGHRS and CDR2 YFSETQ. This CDR3 is built from 12 residues. The DNA of the CDR3 is TGCGCCAGCGCGACAGGGAACACTGAAGCTTTCTTT. This gives the protein CASATGNTEAFF.

The genes are TRBV4-1 and TRBJ1-1; D is ambiguous. The germline V gene has CDR1 MGHRA and CDR2 YSYEKL. Trimming stripped 2 bases from V and 0 bases from J, with 25 bases between. CDR3 length equals 20 residues. DNA of the CDR3: TGCGCCAGCAGCCAACCCTCTATGCGGACTGCTAAGGTTATGAACACTGAAGCTTTCTTT. Protein product: CASSQPSMRTAKVMNTEAFF.

The gene calls are TRBV19 and TRBJ2-3, with TRBD2 matching 9 bases. Unmatched junction bases numbered 1, after V lost 5 bases and J lost 1 base. The CDR3 runs 14 residues. Germline V gene sequence: CDR1 LNHDA, CDR2 SQIVND (reference sequence). The CDR3 DNA follows: TGTGCCAGTAGTGAGCGGGGGGGCACAGATACGCAGTATTTT. Protein sequence: CASSERGGTDTQYF.

This clone was recorded once. The chain has TRBV14 and TRBJ1-1; D gene unclear. The length of the CDR3 is 16 residues. Germline V gives CDR1 SGHDN, CDR2 FVKESK. V was trimmed by 0 bases and J by 1 base, leaving 12 bases between them. The CDR3, as DNA: TGTGCCAGCAGCCAAGATTGGAGGGATGGGAACACTGAAGCTTTCTTT. Encoded protein: CASSQDWRDGNTEAFF.

The chain carries TRBV7-9 and TRBJ1-4, with 7 bases identical to TRBD1. Per germline, CDR1 SEHNR and CDR2 FQNEAQ (reference sequence). Unmatched junction bases numbered 3, after V lost 5 bases and J lost 3 bases. The CDR3 is made up of 14 amino acids. The CDR3 spells CASSPGQPNEKLFF. The CDR3 nucleotides are TGTGCCAGCAGCCCGGGACAGCCTAATGAAAAACTGTTTTTT. The entire variable domain, with the rest obtained from reference TRBV7-9 and TRBJ1-4, is as follows: DTGVSQNPRHKITKRGQNVTFRCDPISEHNRLYWYRQTLGQGPEFLTYFQNEAQLEKSRLLSDRFSAERPKGSFSTLEIQRTEQGDSAMYLCASSPGQPNEKLFFGSGTQLSVL.

This clone has only a few counts. J is TRBJ2-1 and V is TRBV24-1; D remains unclear. The V gene's germline CDR1 is KGHDR and CDR2 SFDVKD. V was shortened by 3 bases and J by 5 bases, with 10 bases between the two germline ends. This CDR3 comprises 14 residues. CDR3 in DNA: TGTGCCACCAGTGATGTTACTGGGGACAATGAGCAGTTCTTC. It translates to CATSDVTGDNEQFF.

The chain employs TRBV28 and TRBJ1-1; a possible D gene is TRBD1 (5 bases). CDR1 is MDHEN, CDR2 SYDVKM, per germline. The CDR3 has 13 amino acids. V dropped 7 bases and J dropped 1 base, with 10 bases sitting between them. The CDR3: CASILQENTEAFF. CDR3 sequence (DNA): TGTGCCAGCATTCTACAGGAGAACACTGAAGCTTTCTTT.

This rearrangement joins TRBV9 to TRBJ2-6, with D possibly being TRBD2 (6 bases). Per germline, CDR1 SGDLS and CDR2 YYNGEE. V shed 4 bases and J shed 4 bases, with 12 bases lying between them. CDR3 length: 15 amino acids. The CDR3 region has the DNA TGTGCCAGCAGCTCCGGGGCGGGAGGGGCCAACGTCCTGACTTTC. This gives the protein CASSSGAGGANVLTF.

The chain couples TRBV5-1 to TRBJ2-3; 13 bases map to TRBD2. This CDR3 is built from 18 residues. V was pared by 2 bases and J by 2 bases, with 8 bases of the junction left unmatched. Germline assignment: CDR1 SGHRS and CDR2 YFSETQ. CDR3 loop: CASSLLAGGLTYTDTQYF. As DNA, the CDR3 is TGCGCCAGCAGCTTACTAGCGGGAGGGCTCACTTACACAGATACGCAGTATTTT.

This chain uses TRBV27 with TRBJ2-1, with 7 bases fitting TRBD2. V was clipped by 3 bases and J by 5 bases; unmatched bases: 4. There are 14 residues in the CDR3. Germline loops: CDR1 MNHEY, CDR2 SMNVEV (reference sequence). CDR3 protein: CASSLSLADNEQFF. Here the CDR3 DNA reads TGTGCCAGCAGTTTGAGTCTAGCGGACAATGAGCAGTTCTTC.

The chain joins TRBV7-2 to TRBJ2-1; D assignment may be TRBD1 or TRBD2 (5 bases each). The CDR3 length is 12 residues. V was trimmed by 1 base and J by 10 bases, leaving 8 bases between them. Looked up from germline, CDR1 is SGHTA and CDR2 is FQGNSA. The CDR3 protein is CASSLDWGEQFF. For the CDR3, the DNA is TGTGCCAGCAGCTTAGACTGGGGGGAGCAGTTCTTC.

The chain combines TRBV5-6 with TRBJ2-3; D remains unclear. The CDR3 loop spans 14 amino acids. V gave up 0 bases and J gave up 2 bases, with 7 bases separating them. Germline values: CDR1 SGHDT, CDR2 YYEEEE. The CDR3 coding sequence is TGTGCCAGCAGCTTGGACCGACTCACAGATACGCAGTATTTT. Encoded protein: CASSLDRLTDTQYF.

This chain joins TRBV2 and TRBJ1-5; D is ambiguous. Germline values: CDR1 SNHLY, CDR2 FYNNEI. This CDR3 is built from 14 residues. The V end was cut by 3 bases, the J end by 0 bases, with 6 bases between. In DNA form, the CDR3 reads TGTGCCAGCAGTGAGAAGATTAGCAATCAGCCCCAGCATTTT. As protein: CASSEKISNQPQHF. Variable domain in full (rest from reference TRBV2 and TRBJ1-5): EPEVTQTPSHQVTQMGQEVILRCVPISNHLYFYWYRQILGQKVEFLVSFYNNEISEKSEIFDDQFSVERPDGSNFTLKIRSTKLEDSAMYFCASSEKISNQPQHFGDGTRLSIL.

The genes are TRBV6-5 and TRBJ2-7; the match to TRBD1 covers 10 bases. The V gene end was trimmed by 6 bases and the J gene end by 6 bases; junction bases not matched to a gene: 11. This CDR3 contains 15 residues. Looked up from germline, CDR1 is MNHEY and CDR2 is SVGAGI. The CDR3 sequence: CASSLHDRGQSEQYF. The DNA of the CDR3 is TGTGCCAGCAGCCTACATGACAGGGGGCAGAGCGAGCAGTACTTC.

CDR3 bases: TGTGCCAGCAAAGAGACAGGGCAGGGCTACACCTTC. It codes for CASKETGQGYTF. The chain joins TRBV28 to TRBJ1-2, with 7 bases identical to TRBD1. The ends lost 7 bases at V and 8 bases at J; junction bases unmatched: 7. Germline CDR1 MDHEN, CDR2 SYDVKM. The CDR3 covers 12 residues.

In DNA form, the CDR3 reads TGTGCCAGCAGCGAGGGCACCGGGGAGCTGTTTTTT. It yields the protein CASSEGTGELFF. This chain uses TRBV7-9 with TRBJ2-2; D perhaps matches TRBD2 (5 bases). This CDR3 has 12 residues. V was clipped by 5 bases and J by 4 bases, with 5 bases between them. Germline V gene data show CDR1 as SEHNR and CDR2 as FQNEAQ (reference sequence). The whole variable domain, remainder taken from reference TRBV7-9 and TRBJ2-2, is DTGVSQNPRHKITKRGQNVTFRCDPISEHNRLYWYRQTLGQGPEFLTYFQNEAQLEKSRLLSDRFSAERPKGSFSTLEIQRTEQGDSAMYLCASSEGTGELFFGEGSRLTVL.

This clone was found a few times. The chain couples TRBV19 to TRBJ2-7; D is undetermined. Looked up from germline, CDR1 is LNHDA and CDR2 is SQIVND (reference sequence). The germline V and J ends were trimmed by 0 bases and 0 bases, with 9 bases remaining between them. This CDR3 has 15 amino acids. CDR3 protein: CASSIDPQSSYEQYF. Written as DNA, the CDR3 is TGTGCCAGTAGTATAGACCCACAGAGCTCCTACGAGCAGTACTTC.